The rows below give T cell receptor beta chains drawn from one sample of a study of T-cell reconstitution after alpha-beta-depleted transplantation in children. MiXCR, run by TCRdb on the PCR reads, gives a single entry per CDR3 protein. Altogether approximately 500,000 distinct CDR3 sequences are present, about 10% being singletons, with the ten largest covering around 2%. This specimen consisted of PBMCs, obtained before TCRalphabeta/CD19-depleted stem cell transplant. The receptors derive from a child aged 2-15 years with inherited bone marrow failure, due to receive a stem cell transplant. The CDR3 runs from the conserved cysteine through the conserved F or W. A D gene is named only where the DNA matches it firmly. Not all rows give a size; the values are once, few, many and, for expanded clones, a class.

>many|-|TRBV9|TRBJ2-4
TGTGCCAGCAGCCCCCAGGGTGAGAACATTCAGTACTTC
CASSPQGENIQYF
>many|TRBD2|TRBV12-3/TRBV12-4|TRBJ2-3
TGTGCCAGCAGGACTAGCGGGAGGGTTTCAGATACGCAGTATTTT
CASRTSGRVSDTQYF
>many|-|TRBV7-9|TRBJ1-4
TGTGCCAGCAGCCGATTAACAGGGACCCCAGGAGAAAAACTGTTTTTT
CASSRLTGTPGEKLFF
>many|TRBD2|TRBV13|TRBJ2-1
TGTGCCAGCAGCTTAGGTGGTAGCGGGAGATACAATGAGCAGTTCTTC
CASSLGGSGRYNEQFF
>-|-|TRBV30|TRBJ2-2
TGTGCCTGGAGTGTAAGGAACACCGGGGAGCTGTTTTTT
CAWSVRNTGELFF
>many|-|TRBV5-1|TRBJ1-2
TGCGCCAGCAGCTTGGACAATAACTATGGCTACACCTTC
CASSLDNNYGYTF
>-|TRBD2|TRBV11-1|TRBJ2-7
TGTGCCAGCAGCTTAACAGATCCTAGCGGGAAATTGACCTACGAGCAGTACTTC
CASSLTDPSGKLTYEQYF
>few|-|TRBV4-1|TRBJ2-7
TGCGCCAGCAGCCCGGGCCCGACATCCCACGAGCAGTACTTC
CASSPGPTSHEQYF
>many|TRBD2|TRBV20-1|TRBJ2-3
TGCAGTGTACAGCGGGAGTCAGATACGCAGTATTTT
CSVQRESDTQYF
>many|-|TRBV9|TRBJ2-7
TGTGCCAGCAGCGTAGGAGTCAGGTCCGCCTACGAGCAGTACTTC
CASSVGVRSAYEQYF
>many|-|TRBV7-8|TRBJ2-4
TGTGCCAGCAGCTTAGACAGTGGGGACCCGAGAGCCAAAAACATTCAGTACTTC
CASSLDSGDPRAKNIQYF